This TCR beta chain appears in the sequencing data of a study of immune characterization of retroperitoneal liposarcoma. This clonotype ranks as medium-sized (0.01 to 0.1%). TCRdb re-called the PCR reads with MiXCR, one entry per CDR3 protein. There are some 10,000 distinct CDR3 sequences in the sample; about a quarter occur only once, and more than 8% lies in the top ten. Between the trimmed V and J ends, which lost 0 bases and 10 bases, there was a span of 13 bases. CDR1 MNHNY and CDR2 SVGAGI come from the germline V gene (reference sequence). This CDR3 region has 14 residues. This sequence joins TRBV6-6 and TRBJ2-1; possibly TRBD1 or TRBD2 for D (5 bases each). The receptor comes from a male donor with retroperitoneal liposarcoma. Sequencing used tumor tissue. The CDR3 reads CASSYSEGSAEQFF. The CDR3 nucleotides are TGTGCCAGCAGTTACTCCGAGGGGTCTGCGGAGCAGTTCTTC.